This TCR beta chain came from a study of cytomegalovirus exposure and HLA in healthy donors. At the level of the study: The early release's HLA-typed donors yielded approximately 85 million unique TCRs. Study findings and constraints: TCR beta sequences numbering over 15,000 were associated with HLA alleles at 0.05 false discovery rate in a later analysis. Accounts indicate the classifier identified cytomegalovirus status with strong specificity and sensitivity.

Although they were nominally healthy when sampled, donors likely had unrecorded immune exposures. V was clipped by 7 bases and J by 4 bases, with 13 bases between them. The CDR3 totals 13 residues. Germline CDR1 MNHEY, CDR2 SVGAGI. PCR employed 60 Vbeta and 13 Jbeta primers. TCRdb's copy holds only in-frame clones and misses some; the assay was immunoSEQ multiplex PCR. This sample yields 150,000 or so clones, of which 80% are seen a single time; around 4.4% belongs to the top ten. Remarks on this clone: Antigen unknown.

This receptor was taken from a woman in her 50s in good health and CMV-seropositive. V and J are TRBV6-5 and TRBJ1-1; a possible D gene is TRBD1 (5 bases). What was sequenced was PBMCs. CDR3 loop: CASNRQYLTEAFF. The CDR3 bases are TGTGCCAGCAATCGACAGTATCTCACTGAAGCTTTCTTT.